The TCR beta chain described here comes from a study of Ad26.COV2.S vaccination and SARS-CoV-2 variants. Repertoires were generated with immunoSEQ multiplex PCR, while TCRdb's copy carries only in-frame clones and drops some. Here the sample spans about 430,000 clones, 80% to 95% being singletons. Treatment indicated: roughly 20 received Ad26.COV2.S at low or high dose, single or two shots; 5 received placebo; per-sample allocation not given. Sampling happened 63 days after the first vaccine or placebo injection. V gave up 6 bases and J gave up 5 bases, with 5 bases separating them. The length of the CDR3 is 11 residues.

The chain joins TRBV12-3 or TRBV12-4 to TRBJ2-1; possibly TRBD2 for D (5 bases). The sequences come from peripheral blood, collected in a trial of Ad26.COV2.S vaccine versus placebo. The TCR comes from a person between 18 and 65 years old who received the Ad26.COV2.S COVID-19 vaccine or a placebo. The CDR3 coding sequence is TGTGCCAGCAGGCGGGACAATGAGCAGTTCTTC. Encoded protein: CASRRDNEQFF.